These T cell receptor beta chains were read from a single sample in a study of shared clonotypes between healthy human individuals. The assay was immunoSEQ multiplex PCR, and TCRdb's table has in-frame clones only and misses some. The data show 1.5 million to 2.5 million clones, approximately 94% seen once. The sequenced sample was naive CD8+ T cells sorted from blood. Source of these receptors: a man between 18 and 29 years old in good health. Each CDR3 is given without its conserved first and last residue.

V | CDR3
TRBV29-1 | SGNLRETNEQY
TRBV27 | ASSLWGRGETQY
TRBV7-8 | ASSSDRGIGEQF
TRBV7-9 | ASSQSPGAQNNVLT
TRBV27 | ASSWRQGNSEQF
TRBV11-2 | ASSPVAGGYNEQF
TRBV7-2 | ASSLARPLSSYEQY
TRBV10-3 | AIRGAELAGTDTQY
TRBV6-5 | ASSSGTGNYGYT
TRBV11-2 | ASSLSPSAANEQF
TRBV4-1 | ASSNSGGQGASPLH
TRBV7-9 | ASSPTGANENTEAF
TRBV13 | ASSLSSYNSPLH
TRBV6-5 | ASSDRLRNTEAF
TRBV6-6 | ASSYSGQDYEQY
TRBV7-9 | ASSQRTVKDEKLF
TRBV5-8 | ASSTPGQGVLNSPLH
TRBV6-1 | ASSELEQGDNSPLH
TRBV18 | ASSPETVTAPKIRGYT
TRBV6-4 | ASSLAVGETQY
TRBV5-6 | ASSSGQSTEAF
TRBV9 | ASSVGRGTGYEQF
TRBV27 | ASSLTGGHNEQF
TRBV7-8 | ASRTSVDEQF
TRBV27 | ASSGQGTYEQY
TRBV6-6 | ASSYSEGNYGYT
TRBV5-1 | ASSSSGTGRNSPLH
TRBV10-3 | AISESLQEWHTDTQY
TRBV4-1 | ASSQDGRTGTGGNYGYT
TRBV9 | ASSVVDGGVETQY
TRBV11-2 | ASSFPGSYPYEQY
TRBV27 | ASLRTSGAPGTGELF
TRBV7-9 | ASSLAGGNTEAF
TRBV29-1 | SVSQGDIAYEQY
TRBV15 | ATSRGRTGVSTEAF
TRBV4-3 | ASSHSTGNEQF
TRBV27 | ASSLPGRGRAPGELF
TRBV11-3 | ASSQSPGPSTDTQY
TRBV7-9 | ASSPGLAGYEQY
TRBV9 | ASSLWGGGTEAF
TRBV30 | AWSVGQGALETQY
TRBV28 | ASSPGFTGELF
TRBV7-9 | ASSQLAGGITGELF
TRBV4-1 | ASSHPPGAGEKLF
TRBV9 | ASSSTGNYGYT
TRBV10-2 | ASSEEQYYGYT
TRBV9 | ASSAGQLGNTIY
TRBV28 | ASSSLDRGIEAF
TRBV30 | AWTPSGNTIY
TRBV14 | ASSQSLIGLAGFKDTQY